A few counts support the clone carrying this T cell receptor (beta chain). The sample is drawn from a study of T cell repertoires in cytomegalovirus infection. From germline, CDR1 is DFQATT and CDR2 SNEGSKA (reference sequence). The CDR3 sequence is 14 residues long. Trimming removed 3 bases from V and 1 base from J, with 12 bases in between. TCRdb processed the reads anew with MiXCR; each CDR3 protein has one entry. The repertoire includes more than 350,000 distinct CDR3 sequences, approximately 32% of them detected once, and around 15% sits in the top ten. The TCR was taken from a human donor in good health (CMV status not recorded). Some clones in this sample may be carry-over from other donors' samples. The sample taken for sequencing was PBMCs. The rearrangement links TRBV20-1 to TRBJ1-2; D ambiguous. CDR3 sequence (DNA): TGCAGTGCTAGGGCTGACACCCTTAACTATGGCTACACCTTC. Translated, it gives CSARADTLNYGYTF.